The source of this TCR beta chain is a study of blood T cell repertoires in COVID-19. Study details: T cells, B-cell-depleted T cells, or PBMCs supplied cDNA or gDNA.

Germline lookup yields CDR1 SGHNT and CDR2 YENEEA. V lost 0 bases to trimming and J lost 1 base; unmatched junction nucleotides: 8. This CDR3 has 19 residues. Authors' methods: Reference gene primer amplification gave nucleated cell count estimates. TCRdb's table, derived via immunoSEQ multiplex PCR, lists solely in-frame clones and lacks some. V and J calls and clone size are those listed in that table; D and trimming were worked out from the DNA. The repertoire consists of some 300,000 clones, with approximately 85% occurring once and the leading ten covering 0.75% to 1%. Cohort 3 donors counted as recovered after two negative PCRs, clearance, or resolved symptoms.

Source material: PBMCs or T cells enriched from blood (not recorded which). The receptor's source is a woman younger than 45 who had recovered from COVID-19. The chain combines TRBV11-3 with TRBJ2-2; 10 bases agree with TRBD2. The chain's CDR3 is CASSLDGWLAGVNTGELFF. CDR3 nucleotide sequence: TGTGCCAGCAGCTTAGATGGTTGGCTAGCGGGGGTGAACACCGGGGAGCTGTTTTTT.